Presented here are 5 T cell receptor beta chains from one specimen sequenced in a study of T cells after yellow fever vaccination. MiXCR was run by TCRdb on the 5' RACE reads, yielding one entry per CDR3 protein. The sample consists of around 320,000 distinct CDR3 sequences, around 11% of them appearing once. This sample comprised CD4+ T cells sorted from PBMCs, obtained 45 days after the yellow fever booster vaccination. The source is a man between 18 and 29 years old who received the YFV17D yellow fever vaccine.

This rearrangement joins TRBV7-3 to TRBJ1-4, with a tentative D call TRBD1 (6 bases). Germline-derived CDR1 and CDR2 are SGHTA and FQGTGA. The CDR3 has 13 residues. The ends were cut back, 5 bases at V and 7 bases at J, with 11 bases in the middle. The CDR3 reads CASSLDRGEKLFF. The CDR3 DNA reads TGTGCCAGCAGCCTGGACAGAGGTGAAAAACTGTTTTTT.

The table lists this clonotype with a few counts. The chain employs TRBV14 and TRBJ2-1; D perhaps matches TRBD1 (5 bases). The germline CDR1 and CDR2 sequences are SGHDN and FVKESK. The CDR3 is made up of 14 amino acids. V was trimmed by 1 base and J by 6 bases, leaving 10 bases between them. The CDR3 is CASSQARQGNEQFF. CDR3 in DNA: TGTGCCAGCAGCCAAGCAAGGCAGGGCAATGAGCAGTTCTTC.

This clonotype occurred a few times. The chain is built from TRBV6-2 or TRBV6-3 and TRBJ2-7, with D perhaps matching TRBD2 (5 bases). Trimming shortened V by 6 bases and J by 3 bases, and 12 bases separated the two germline ends. Germline CDR1 and CDR2: MNHEY and SVGEGT. The CDR3 sequence is 13 residues long. As DNA, the CDR3 is TGTGCCAGCAGCCTGGGGAGTCTCTACGAGCAGTACGTC. Residues: CASSLGSLYEQYV.

The chain joins TRBV20-1 to TRBJ1-1; a possible D gene is TRBD1 (6 bases). This CDR3 region has 12 residues. Trimming took 5 bases from V and 11 from J, leaving 18 bases between them. Germline CDR1 DFQATT, CDR2 SNEGSKA (reference sequence). The CDR3 protein is CSAYGTRRFAFF. The CDR3 coding sequence is TGCAGTGCTTACGGGACAAGAAGGTTTGCTTTCTTT.

At least ten counts were recorded for this clonotype. The chain links TRBV5-1 to TRBJ1-1; the D is unclear. The CDR3 runs 13 residues. V was trimmed by 4 bases and J by 5 bases, leaving 12 bases between them. Germline lookup yields CDR1 SGHRS and CDR2 YFSETQ. The CDR3 protein is CASSAGPMTEAFF. In DNA form, the CDR3 reads TGCGCCAGCAGCGCGGGCCCAATGACTGAAGCTTTCTTT.